One and the same sample provided the 21 T cell receptor beta chains below, sequenced in a study of cytomegalovirus exposure and HLA in healthy donors. The assay was immunoSEQ multiplex PCR, and TCRdb's table has in-frame clones only and misses some. The table has 95,000 to 150,000 clones, about 94% seen once. Sequenced input: PBMCs. These receptor sequences come from a woman aged 18-29 years in good health and CMV-seronegative.

The chain joins TRBV7-9 to TRBJ1-1, with D possibly TRBD1 on 5 matching bases. CDR1 and CDR2 from the germline V gene are SEHNR and FQNEAQ (reference sequence). The CDR3 has 13 residues. Trimming pared 1 base from V and 8 bases from J, leaving 11 bases between. The CDR3 region is CASSLEEGREAFF. DNA for the CDR3: TGTGCCAGCAGCTTAGAGGAGGGGAGGGAAGCTTTCTTT.

The rearrangement links TRBV27 to TRBJ1-5; D is perhaps TRBD1 (5 bases). The CDR3 totals 14 residues. Trimming stripped 6 bases from V and 4 bases from J, with 13 bases between. Germline V gene lookup returns CDR1 MNHEY and CDR2 SMNVEV (reference sequence). The CDR3 sequence is CASRTGVGNQPQHF. The CDR3 coding sequence is TGTGCCAGCAGAACGGGGGTGGGGAATCAGCCCCAGCATTTT.

This rearrangement joins TRBV5-1 to TRBJ1-1, with unresolved D. The V and J ends lost 0 bases and 6 bases respectively, with 12 bases between them. Germline CDR1 is SGHRS and CDR2 is YFSETQ. The CDR3 totals 14 residues. Written as DNA, the CDR3 is TGCGCCAGCAGCTTGGGTCCCGGGTTCGCTGAAGCTTTCTTT. Translation gives CASSLGPGFAEAFF.

V usage is TRBV7-6 and J usage is TRBJ2-7, with 8 nucleotides matching TRBD1. Germline V gene lookup returns CDR1 SGHVS and CDR2 FNYEAQ. The CDR3 contains 13 residues. The V gene end was trimmed by 5 bases and the J gene end by 3 bases; junction bases not matched to a gene: 3. The CDR3 loop is CASSVGQGYEQYF. Here the CDR3 DNA reads TGTGCCAGCAGCGTTGGACAGGGCTACGAGCAGTACTTC.

V usage is TRBV10-1 and J usage is TRBJ1-1, with a possible D match to TRBD1 (5 bases). Germline CDR1 and CDR2: WNHNN and SYGVQD (reference sequence). CDR3 length: 13 amino acids. V lost 3 bases to trimming and J lost 6 bases, with 11 bases between them. The CDR3, as DNA: TGCGCCAGCAGTGACGGGGGAAAATCTGAAGCTTTCTTT. Protein product: CASSDGGKSEAFF.

The chain joins TRBV28 to TRBJ2-7, with 9 nucleotides matching TRBD1. V lost 6 bases, J lost 3 bases, and 3 bases stayed unmatched. The CDR3 is 13 amino acids. CDR1 and CDR2 (germline): MDHEN, SYDVKM. The CDR3 spells CASRGTGNYEQYF. The CDR3 region has the DNA TGTGCCAGCAGGGGGACAGGGAACTACGAGCAGTACTTC.

The V gene is TRBV10-3, the J gene TRBJ2-6, with TRBD1 identical over 11 bases. Trimming removed 6 bases from V and 1 base from J; junction bases left unmatched: 8. The CDR3 runs 18 residues. CDR1 and CDR2 from the germline V gene are ENHRY and SYGVKD. Here the CDR3 reads CAIRGGQGVQSGANVLTF. The CDR3 DNA sequence: TGTGCCATCAGAGGGGGACAGGGGGTTCAGTCTGGGGCCAACGTCCTGACTTTC.

The table lists this clone with a few counts. The rearrangement joins TRBV19 to TRBJ2-7; maybe TRBD1 (6 bases). Germline CDR1 is LNHDA and CDR2 is SQIVND (reference sequence). This CDR3 is built from 15 residues. V shed 5 bases and J shed 3 bases, with 17 bases lying between them. Written as DNA, the CDR3 is TGTGCCAGTAGTGGGACAAGGAGGAGAATCTACGAGCAGTACTTC. Protein: CASSGTRRRIYEQYF.

The J gene is TRBJ2-7, the V gene TRBV11-2; D perhaps matches TRBD1 (7 bases). Germline CDR1 reads SGHAT; CDR2 reads FQNNGV. The CDR3 runs 15 residues. Trimming took 5 bases from V and 4 from J, leaving 18 bases between them. DNA of the CDR3: TGTGCCAGCAGCCAGGGGGGAGTCAGTGCGTACGAGCAGTACTTC. Its translation is CASSQGGVSAYEQYF. The full variable domain, in which reference TRBV11-2 and TRBJ2-7 provide the parts outside the CDR3, is EAGVAQSPRYKIIEKRQSVAFWCNPISGHATLYWYQQILGQGPKLLIQFQNNGVVDDSQLPKDRFSAERLKGVDSTLKIQPAKLEDSAVYLCASSQGGVSAYEQYFGPGTRLTVT.

The chain combines TRBV19 with TRBJ2-4; TRBD2 aligns across 7 bases. J was trimmed by 2 bases and V by 3 bases; bases with no gene match: 10. CDR1 is LNHDA and CDR2 is SQIVND in the germline V gene (reference sequence). The CDR3 runs 17 residues. The CDR3 spells CASSIGGGRVSKNIQYF. The DNA of the CDR3 is TGTGCCAGTAGTATTGGGGGGGGGAGGGTTTCCAAAAACATTCAGTACTTC. Combining the CDR3 with reference TRBV19 and TRBJ2-4 gives the whole variable domain DGGITQSPKYLFRKEGQNVTLSCEQNLNHDAMYWYRQDPGQGLRLIYYSQIVNDFQKGDIAEGYSVSREKKESFPLTVTSAQKNPTAFYLCASSIGGGRVSKNIQYFGAGTRLSVL.

This clone was detected only once. The chain has TRBV4-1 and TRBJ2-7, with 10 bases aligning to TRBD2. This CDR3 region has 17 residues. Per germline, CDR1 MGHRA and CDR2 YSYEKL. The ends lost 1 base at V and 2 bases at J; junction bases unmatched: 8. In DNA, the CDR3 is TGCGCCAGCAGCCAAGGGGCTAGCGGGAGACCTACCTACGAGCAGTACTTC. Translating gives CASSQGASGRPTYEQYF.

The chain is built from TRBV5-1 and TRBJ1-4, with a possible D match to TRBD1 (5 bases). This CDR3 has 12 residues. Germline assignment: CDR1 SGHRS and CDR2 YFSETQ. Trimming cost V 2 bases and J 8 bases, with 7 bases left between them. This CDR3 reads CASSFGGEKLFF. The DNA of the CDR3 is TGCGCCAGCAGCTTTGGGGGGGAAAAACTGTTTTTT. Variable domain in full (rest from reference TRBV5-1 and TRBJ1-4): KAGVTQTPRYLIKTRGQQVTLSCSPISGHRSVSWYQQTPGQGLQFLFEYFSETQRNKGNFPGRFSGRQFSNSRSEMNVSTLELGDSALYLCASSFGGEKLFFGSGTQLSVL.

In this sample, this clone turned up once. J is TRBJ2-1 and V is TRBV7-3; 14 bases agree with TRBD2. Losses at the gene ends were 4 bases for V and 6 bases for J; bases not matched to a gene: 14. The CDR3 has 19 residues. Germline loops: CDR1 SGHTA, CDR2 FQGTGA. The CDR3 sequence: CASSSHTTSGGALINEQFF. In DNA, the CDR3 is TGTGCCAGCAGCTCCCACACGACTAGCGGGGGGGCTTTGATCAATGAGCAGTTCTTC.

The chain has TRBV6-1 and TRBJ2-5; 11 positions agree with TRBD1. This CDR3 is 16 amino acids long. From germline, CDR1 is MNHNS and CDR2 SASEGT. With 3 bases clipped from V and 5 bases from J, the junction kept 8 bases outside the gene matches. The chain's CDR3 is CASSDLGGQGAETQYF. The CDR3, as DNA: TGTGCCAGCAGTGATCTCGGAGGACAGGGGGCCGAGACCCAGTACTTC.

This chain uses TRBV28 with TRBJ1-2; D is uncertain. CDR1 MDHEN and CDR2 SYDVKM come from the germline V gene. V dropped 2 bases and J dropped 4 bases, with 5 bases sitting between them. The CDR3 is 12 residues long. The CDR3 loop reads CASSLISYGYTF. In DNA form, the CDR3 reads TGTGCCAGCAGTTTAATCTCCTATGGCTACACCTTC.

This chain joins TRBV4-1 and TRBJ2-7; 7 bases are shared with TRBD1. Trimming took 0 bases from V and 2 from J; bases not matched to a gene: 7. Germline V gives CDR1 MGHRA, CDR2 YSYEKL. The CDR3 runs to 16 residues. The CDR3 nucleotides are TGCGCCAGCAGCCAAGATCCCGACAGGGCGACCTACGAGCAGTACTTC. Its translation is CASSQDPDRATYEQYF.

The V and J genes are TRBV25-1 and TRBJ2-3, with D perhaps TRBD1 (5 bases). This CDR3 region has 13 residues. Trimming took off 7 bases at V and 7 bases at J, with 15 bases between the two ends. Germline V CDR1 and CDR2: MGHDK, SYGVNS. The CDR3, as DNA: TGTGCCAGCACAACCCCTGACAGTAATACGCAGTATTTT. Encoded protein: CASTTPDSNTQYF.

This chain uses TRBV28 with TRBJ1-5, with D possibly being TRBD1 (5 bases). The CDR3 is 16 residues long. Germline CDR1 MDHEN, CDR2 SYDVKM. Trimming cost V 7 bases and J 0 bases, with 16 bases left between them. The CDR3 here is CASTEKGRRSNQPQHF. DNA of the CDR3: TGTGCCAGCACCGAAAAGGGGCGCCGTAGCAATCAGCCCCAGCATTTT.

The chain employs TRBV28 and TRBJ1-4, with D uncertain. V shed 6 bases and J shed 8 bases, with 13 bases lying between them. This CDR3 comprises 13 residues. Germline V CDR1 and CDR2: MDHEN, SYDVKM. The CDR3 DNA sequence: TGTGCCAGCAGCCGGTTACCCGAGGAAAAACTGTTTTTT. This gives the protein CASSRLPEEKLFF. The variable domain in full, completed from reference TRBV28 and TRBJ1-4, reads DVKVTQSSRYLVKRTGEKVFLECVQDMDHENMFWYRQDPGLGLRLIYFSYDVKMKEKGDIPEGYSVSREKKERFSLILESASTNQTSMYLCASSRLPEEKLFFGSGTQLSVL.

This sequence joins TRBV6-5 and TRBJ1-4; 7 bases map to TRBD1. Trimming at V came to 10 bases and at J to 8 bases, leaving 13 bases not matched to a gene. The length of the CDR3 is 14 residues. From germline, CDR1 is MNHEY and CDR2 SVGAGI. The CDR3 DNA follows: TGTGCCACGACTGACAGGGCCGGAGGGGAAAAACTGTTTTTT. This translates into CATTDRAGGEKLFF.

The chain has TRBV5-1 and TRBJ1-2; D is possibly TRBD1 (6 bases). Trimming shortened V by 3 bases and J by 8 bases, and 17 bases separated the two germline ends. CDR1 and CDR2 from the germline V gene are SGHRS and YFSETQ. CDR3 length: 14 amino acids. The CDR3 reads CASSSDTGHEGYTF. The CDR3 coding sequence is TGCGCCAGCAGCTCGGATACAGGGCACGAGGGCTACACCTTC.